The source of this TCR beta chain is a study of cytomegalovirus exposure and HLA in healthy donors. Healthy bone marrow donors formed the donor group. General observations from the study: Per a prior analysis, the majority of TCR beta V segments were productive roughly 90% or roughly 30% of the time.

13 Jbeta primers and 60 Vbeta primers were used for the PCR. Clones were sequenced by immunoSEQ multiplex PCR, and TCRdb holds only the in-frame ones, with some missing. In the table there are approximately 170,000 clones, 74% of which are singletons. Note on this clone: Its antigen remains unidentified.

CDR1 and CDR2 from the germline V gene are SGHAT and FQNNGV. V lost 5 bases to trimming and J lost 0 bases, with 12 bases between them. The CDR3 length is 15 residues. The sequence derives from a woman in her 30s in good health and CMV-seropositive. Sequences were obtained from PBMCs. The chain links TRBV11-2 to TRBJ2-3; D is possibly TRBD1 (5 bases). The CDR3 loop reads CASSPAGSSTDTQYF. The CDR3 nucleotides read TGTGCCAGCAGCCCGGCAGGGTCTAGCACAGATACGCAGTATTTT.